This TCR beta chain is from a study of T cells and Merkel cell carcinoma outcomes (dated by TCRdb to the early 2020s). Looking at the study overall: The tumor T-cell repertoire, together with T-cell density, was examined as a predictor of clinical outcome in patients with Merkel cell carcinoma.

The samples were obtained from people who had Merkel cell carcinoma. The junction shows trimming of 4 bases on V and 3 bases on J, and the gene matches do not reach 15 bases of it. Measured from the cysteine to the phenylalanine, the CDR3 is 17 residues long. Of the read, only the CDR3 DNA is kept; its 51 bases are in frame from base 1. The germline V gene supplies CDR1 SGHRS and CDR2 YFSETQ. The library was made by the immunoSEQ multiplex PCR assay. Drawn from immuneACCESS, this table holds only the in-frame rearrangements with V and J called that TCRdb kept. Clones are partly lost; checked studies trace under half to an unresolved V gene and leave the rest unexplained. Across this sample there are around 2,100 clones, with around nine tenths seen only once. The ten largest clonotypes hold 1.8% of the sample. The research as a whole found: T-cell repertoire features combined with T-cell density were reported to predict clinical outcomes in Merkel cell carcinoma patients.

With regard to this clone: Its antigen has not been determined. Base qualities are not at hand, and no much larger clone is one base apart.

The sample comprised tumor tissue from Merkel cell carcinoma. The rearrangement joined TRBV5-1 to TRBJ2-7; the central 8 bases match TRBD1. The receptor was derived from a human donor with Merkel cell carcinoma. The DNA is TGCGCCAGCAGCCTCCAGGGGGCTCCCTTTGGCGGCTACGAGCAGTACTTC. This translates into CASSLQGAPFGGYEQYF.